Ten or more counts support the clone carrying this T cell receptor (beta chain). Its antigen is undetermined. This record belongs to a study of regulatory T cells in long-lasting Graves disease. Findings of the study overall: When disease was persistent, TRBV28, TRBJ1-2 and TRBJ2-5 were the favored segments.

To make TCR beta libraries, researchers used iRepertoire HTBI primers and Arm-PCR of CDR3 regions. TCRdb processed the multiplex PCR reads anew with MiXCR; each CDR3 protein has one entry. Of more than 350,000 distinct CDR3 sequences listed, about 16% are singletons. The germline V gene encodes CDR1 LNHDA and CDR2 SQIVND (reference sequence). The CDR3 consists of 18 residues. V lost 4 bases and J lost 0; bases outside the gene matches: 10. The time point: newly diagnosed GD, antithyroid drugs for less than 3 months. From PBMCs, RNA was extracted and then used to make the TCR library. EDTA tubes received nine milliliters of drawn peripheral blood. These sequences were also reported in another study, on T cells in Graves' hyperthyroidism and ophthalmopathy.

The chain links TRBV19 to TRBJ2-2, with 8 bases identical to TRBD2. The sequencing used peripheral blood mononuclear cells (PBMCs), collected at new diagnosis, from a patient treated with antithyroid drugs. The source is a woman in her twenties or thirties with Graves disease. The CDR3 region has the DNA TGTGCCAGTAGTAGGAGGTCGGCGGGAGGTTCGAACACCGGGGAGCTGTTTTTT. Translated: CASSRRSAGGSNTGELFF.